This TCR beta chain was captured by sequencing in a study of blood T cell repertoires in COVID-19. Study-wide background: Donors in the United States, Italy and Spain gave samples during acute or convalescent COVID-19. T cells, B-cell-depleted T cells, or PBMCs provided the cDNA or gDNA that served as material.

Looked up from germline, CDR1 is MGHRA and CDR2 is YSYEKL. V was clipped by 2 bases and J by 2 bases, with 9 bases between them. The CDR3 length is 14 residues. Original processing notes: Quantification of nucleated cells was approximated via reference gene primer amplification. Only in-frame clones appear in the TCRdb table, and some are missing; sequencing was by immunoSEQ multiplex PCR. That table is the source of V, J and clone size, and D and trimming were worked out from the DNA. The sample yields 240,000 or so clones, around 80% seen once. The clonotype comes from a woman aged 18 to 35 with acute or convalescent COVID-19. The chain links TRBV4-1 to TRBJ2-5, with D possibly being TRBD1 (6 bases). Sequences were obtained from peripheral blood. The CDR3 region is CASSQLQGQETQYF. The CDR3 DNA reads as TGCGCCAGCAGCCAACTACAGGGACAAGAGACCCAGTACTTC.